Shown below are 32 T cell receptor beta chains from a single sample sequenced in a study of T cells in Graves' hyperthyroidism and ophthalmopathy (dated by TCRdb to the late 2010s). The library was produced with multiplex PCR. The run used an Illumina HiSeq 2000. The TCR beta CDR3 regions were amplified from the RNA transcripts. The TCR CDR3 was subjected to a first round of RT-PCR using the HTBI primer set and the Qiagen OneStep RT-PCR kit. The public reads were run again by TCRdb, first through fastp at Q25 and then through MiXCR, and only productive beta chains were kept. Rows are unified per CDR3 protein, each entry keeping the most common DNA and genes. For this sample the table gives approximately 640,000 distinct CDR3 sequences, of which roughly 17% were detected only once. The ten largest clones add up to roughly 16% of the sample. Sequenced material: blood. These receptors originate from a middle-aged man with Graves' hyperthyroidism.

The CDR3, as DNA: TGTGCCAGCAGGGATAGCTGGGGACATGAGCAGTTCTTC. Translation: CASRDSWGHEQFF. The chain carries TRBV13 and TRBJ2-1, with D perhaps being TRBD1 or TRBD2 (5 bases each). The CDR3 is 13 amino acids. Germline values: CDR1 PRHDT, CDR2 FYEKMQ (reference sequence). Trimming removed 6 bases from V and 8 bases from J, with 14 bases in between.

In nucleotides, the CDR3 is TGCAGCGTAGTTGGGACTAGCGGGAATTACAATGAGCAGTTCTTC. Amino acids: CSVVGTSGNYNEQFF. This rearrangement joins TRBV29-1 to TRBJ2-1; 13 positions agree with TRBD2. CDR1 is SQVTM and CDR2 is ANQGSEA in the germline V gene. The CDR3 is 15 residues long. Losses at the gene ends were 6 bases for V and 4 bases for J; bases not matched to a gene: 6.

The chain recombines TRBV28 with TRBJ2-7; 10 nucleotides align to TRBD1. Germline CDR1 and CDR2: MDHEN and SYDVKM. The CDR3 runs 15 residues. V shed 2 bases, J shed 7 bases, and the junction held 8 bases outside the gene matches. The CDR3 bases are TGTGCCAGCAGTTTAGGGACAGGGGCCGCGATAGAGCAGTACTTC. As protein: CASSLGTGAAIEQYF.

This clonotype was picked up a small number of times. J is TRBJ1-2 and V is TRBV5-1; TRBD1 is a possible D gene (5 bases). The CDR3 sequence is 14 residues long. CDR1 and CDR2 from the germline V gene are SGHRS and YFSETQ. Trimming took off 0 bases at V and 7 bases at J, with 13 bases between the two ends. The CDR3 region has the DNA TGCGCCAGCAGCTTGGGCAGGGAAGTAGTTGGCTACACCTTC. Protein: CASSLGREVVGYTF.

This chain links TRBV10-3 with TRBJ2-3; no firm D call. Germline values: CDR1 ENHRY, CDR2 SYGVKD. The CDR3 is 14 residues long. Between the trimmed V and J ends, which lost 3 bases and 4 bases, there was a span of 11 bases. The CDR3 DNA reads TGTGCCATCAGTGACGTGGGATGGGCAGATACGCAGTATTTT. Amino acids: CAISDVGWADTQYF.

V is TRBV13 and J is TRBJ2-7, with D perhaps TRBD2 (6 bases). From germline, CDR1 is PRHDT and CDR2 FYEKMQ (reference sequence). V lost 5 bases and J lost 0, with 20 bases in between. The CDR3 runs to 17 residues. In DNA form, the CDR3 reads TGTGCCAGCAGCCCGGGACTTTGGGGAGAGAGCTCCTACGAGCAGTACTTC. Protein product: CASSPGLWGESSYEQYF. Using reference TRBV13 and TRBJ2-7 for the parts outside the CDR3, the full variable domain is AAGVIQSPRHLIKEKRETATLKCYPIPRHDTVYWYQQGPGQDPQFLISFYEKMQSDKGSIPDRFSAQQFSDYHSELNMSSLELGDSALYFCASSPGLWGESSYEQYFGPGTRLTVT.

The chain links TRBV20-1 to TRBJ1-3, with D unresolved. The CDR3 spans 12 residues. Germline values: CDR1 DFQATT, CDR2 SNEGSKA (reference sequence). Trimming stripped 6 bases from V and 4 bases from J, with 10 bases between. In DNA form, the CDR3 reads TGCAGTGCCAGTCGTACGGGAAACACCATATATTTT. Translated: CSASRTGNTIYF.

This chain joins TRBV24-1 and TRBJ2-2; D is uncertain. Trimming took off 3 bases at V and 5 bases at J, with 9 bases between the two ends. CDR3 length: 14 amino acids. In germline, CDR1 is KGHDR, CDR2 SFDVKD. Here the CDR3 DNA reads TGTGCCACCAGTGATCCGACAAGGACCGGGGAGCTGTTTTTT. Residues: CATSDPTRTGELFF.

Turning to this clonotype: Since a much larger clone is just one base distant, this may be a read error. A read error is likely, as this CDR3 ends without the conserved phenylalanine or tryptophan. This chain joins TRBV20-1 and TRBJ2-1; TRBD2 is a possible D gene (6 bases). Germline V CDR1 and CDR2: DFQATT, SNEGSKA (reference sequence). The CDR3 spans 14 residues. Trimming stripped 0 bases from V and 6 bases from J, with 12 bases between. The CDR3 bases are TGCAGTGCTAGAGAACCAGCGGGCGCCAATGAGCAGTTCCTC. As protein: CSAREPAGANEQFL.

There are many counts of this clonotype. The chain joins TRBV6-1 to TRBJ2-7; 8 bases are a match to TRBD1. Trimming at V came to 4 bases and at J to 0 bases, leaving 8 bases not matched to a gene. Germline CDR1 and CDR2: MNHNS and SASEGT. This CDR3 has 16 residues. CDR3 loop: CASSAGGRLSSYEQYF. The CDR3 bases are TGTGCCAGCAGTGCAGGGGGCCGTTTAAGCTCCTACGAGCAGTACTTC.

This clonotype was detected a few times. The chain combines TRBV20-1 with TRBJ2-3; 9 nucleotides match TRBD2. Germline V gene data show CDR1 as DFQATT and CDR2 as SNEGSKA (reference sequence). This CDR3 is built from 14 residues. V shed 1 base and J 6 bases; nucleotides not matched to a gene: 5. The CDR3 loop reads CSARAGTSYDTQYF. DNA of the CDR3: TGCAGTGCTAGAGCAGGGACTAGCTACGATACGCAGTATTTT.

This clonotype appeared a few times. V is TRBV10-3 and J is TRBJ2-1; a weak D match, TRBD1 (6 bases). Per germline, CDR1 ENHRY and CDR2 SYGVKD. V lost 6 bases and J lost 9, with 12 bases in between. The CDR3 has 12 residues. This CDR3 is CAISNRTVEQFF. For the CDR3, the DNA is TGTGCCATCAGCAACCGGACAGTTGAGCAGTTCTTC.

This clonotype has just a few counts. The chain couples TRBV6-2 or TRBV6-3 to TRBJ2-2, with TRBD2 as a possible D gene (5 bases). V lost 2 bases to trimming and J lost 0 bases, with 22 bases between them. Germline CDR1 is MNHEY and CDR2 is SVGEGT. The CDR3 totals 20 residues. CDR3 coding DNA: TGTGCCAGCAGTTACGAAGTAGGACTCCAATACCAAGCGAACACCGGGGAGCTGTTTTTT. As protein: CASSYEVGLQYQANTGELFF.

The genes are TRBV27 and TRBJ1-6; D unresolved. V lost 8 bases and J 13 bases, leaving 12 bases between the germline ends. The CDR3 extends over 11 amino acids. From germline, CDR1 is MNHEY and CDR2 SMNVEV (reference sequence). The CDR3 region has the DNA TGTGCCAGCGGCCGGGGATCGCCCCTCCACTTT. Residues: CASGRGSPLHF.

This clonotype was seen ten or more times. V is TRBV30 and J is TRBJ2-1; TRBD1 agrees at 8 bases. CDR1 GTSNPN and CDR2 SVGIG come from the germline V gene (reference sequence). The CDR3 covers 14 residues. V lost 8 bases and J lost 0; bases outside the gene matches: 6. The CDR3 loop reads CAARDRSSYNEQFF. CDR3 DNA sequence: TGTGCCGCCCGGGACAGGAGCTCCTACAATGAGCAGTTCTTC.

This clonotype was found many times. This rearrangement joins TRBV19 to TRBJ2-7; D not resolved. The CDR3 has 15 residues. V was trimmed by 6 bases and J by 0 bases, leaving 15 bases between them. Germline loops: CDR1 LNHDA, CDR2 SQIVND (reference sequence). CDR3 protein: CASSLYLSDSYEQYF. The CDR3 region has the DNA TGTGCCAGTAGCCTTTACTTATCAGACTCCTACGAGCAGTACTTC.

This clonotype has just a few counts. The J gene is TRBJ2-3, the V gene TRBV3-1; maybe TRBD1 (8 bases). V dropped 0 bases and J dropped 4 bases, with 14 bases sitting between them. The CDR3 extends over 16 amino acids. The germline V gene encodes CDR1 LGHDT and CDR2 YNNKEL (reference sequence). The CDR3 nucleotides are TGTGCCAGCAGCCAAGATCAAACAGGGGGGGCAGATACGCAGTATTTT. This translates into CASSQDQTGGADTQYF.

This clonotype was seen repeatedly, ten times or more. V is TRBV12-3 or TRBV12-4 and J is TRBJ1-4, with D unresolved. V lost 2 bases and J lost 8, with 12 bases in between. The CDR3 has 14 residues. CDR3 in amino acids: CASSLIPGNEKLFF. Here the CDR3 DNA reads TGTGCCAGCAGTTTAATCCCCGGGAACGAAAAACTGTTTTTT.

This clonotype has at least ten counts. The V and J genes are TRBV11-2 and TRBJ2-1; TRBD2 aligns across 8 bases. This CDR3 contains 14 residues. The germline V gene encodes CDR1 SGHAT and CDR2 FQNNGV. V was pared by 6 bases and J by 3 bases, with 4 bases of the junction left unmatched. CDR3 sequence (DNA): TGTGCCAGCAGTTTGAGCGGGAGCTACAATGAGCAGTTCTTC. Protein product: CASSLSGSYNEQFF.

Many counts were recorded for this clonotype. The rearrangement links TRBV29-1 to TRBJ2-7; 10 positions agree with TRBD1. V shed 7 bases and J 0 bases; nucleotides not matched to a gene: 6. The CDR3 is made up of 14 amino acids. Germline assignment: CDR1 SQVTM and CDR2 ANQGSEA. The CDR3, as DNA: TGCAGCGCAACGGACAGGGGGAGCTCCTACGAGCAGTACTTC. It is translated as CSATDRGSSYEQYF.

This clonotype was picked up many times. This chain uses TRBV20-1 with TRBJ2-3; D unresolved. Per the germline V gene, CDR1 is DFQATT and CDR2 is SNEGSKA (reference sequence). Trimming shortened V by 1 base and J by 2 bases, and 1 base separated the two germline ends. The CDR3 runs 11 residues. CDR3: CSARATDTQYF. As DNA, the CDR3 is TGCAGTGCTAGAGCCACAGATACGCAGTATTTT.

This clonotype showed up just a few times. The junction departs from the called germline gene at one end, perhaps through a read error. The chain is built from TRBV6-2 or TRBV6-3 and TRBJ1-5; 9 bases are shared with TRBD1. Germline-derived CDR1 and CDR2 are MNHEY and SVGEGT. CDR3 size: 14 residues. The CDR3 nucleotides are TGTGCCGGCAGTGAGGGACAGGGTCATCAGCCCCAGCATTTT. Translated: CAGSEGQGHQPQHF.

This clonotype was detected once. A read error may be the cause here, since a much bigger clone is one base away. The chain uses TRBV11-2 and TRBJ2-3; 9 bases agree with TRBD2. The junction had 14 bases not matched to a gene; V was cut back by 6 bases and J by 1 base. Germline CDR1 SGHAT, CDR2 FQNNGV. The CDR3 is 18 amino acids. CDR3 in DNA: TGTGCCAGCAGACGAACTCCTGGACTAGCGAGGCGCACAGATACGCAGTATTTT. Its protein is CASRRTPGLARRTDTQYF.

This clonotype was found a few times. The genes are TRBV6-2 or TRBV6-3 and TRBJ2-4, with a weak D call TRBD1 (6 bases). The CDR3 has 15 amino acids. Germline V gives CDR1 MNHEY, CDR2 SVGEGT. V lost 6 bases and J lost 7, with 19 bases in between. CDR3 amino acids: CASSTTDRPMNIQYF. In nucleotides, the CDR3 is TGTGCCAGCAGCACTACAGACAGGCCCATGAACATTCAGTACTTC.

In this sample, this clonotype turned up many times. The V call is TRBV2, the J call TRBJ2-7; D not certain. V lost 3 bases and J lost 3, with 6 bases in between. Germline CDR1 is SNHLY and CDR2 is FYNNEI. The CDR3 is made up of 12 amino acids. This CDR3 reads CASSDSFYEQYF. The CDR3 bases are TGTGCCAGCAGTGATTCTTTCTACGAGCAGTACTTC.

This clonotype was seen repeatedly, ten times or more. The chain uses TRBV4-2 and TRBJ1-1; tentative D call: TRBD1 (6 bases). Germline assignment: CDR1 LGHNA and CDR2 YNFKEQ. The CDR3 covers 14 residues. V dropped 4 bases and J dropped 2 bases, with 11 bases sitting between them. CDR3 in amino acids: CASSLTQGNTEAFF. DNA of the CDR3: TGTGCCAGCAGCCTAACACAGGGTAACACTGAAGCTTTCTTT.

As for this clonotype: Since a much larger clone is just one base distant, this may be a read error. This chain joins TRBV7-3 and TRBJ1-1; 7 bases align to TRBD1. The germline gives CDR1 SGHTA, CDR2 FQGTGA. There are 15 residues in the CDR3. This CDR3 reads CASRLDRVASTEALF. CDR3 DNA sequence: TGTGCCAGCAGACTAGACAGGGTAGCATCCACTGAAGCTTTGTTT. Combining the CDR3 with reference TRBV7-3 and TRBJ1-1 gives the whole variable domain GAGVSQTPSNKVTEKGKYVELRCDPISGHTALYWYRQSLGQGPEFLIYFQGTGAADDSGLPNDRFFAVRPEGSVSTLKIQRTERGDSAVYLCASRLDRVASTEALFGQGTRLTVV.

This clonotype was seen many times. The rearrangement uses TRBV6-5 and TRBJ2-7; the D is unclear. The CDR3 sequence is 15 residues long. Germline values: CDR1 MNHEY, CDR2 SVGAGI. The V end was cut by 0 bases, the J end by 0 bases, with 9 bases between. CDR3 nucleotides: TGTGCCAGCAGTTACTCGCGTGGTGACTCCTACGAGCAGTACTTC. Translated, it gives CASSYSRGDSYEQYF.

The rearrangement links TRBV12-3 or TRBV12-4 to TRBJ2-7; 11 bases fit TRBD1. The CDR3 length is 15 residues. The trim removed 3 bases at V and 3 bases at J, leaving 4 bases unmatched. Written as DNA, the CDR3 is TGTGCCAGCAGTTTCGGGGACAGGGGGGACTACGAGCAGTACTTC. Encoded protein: CASSFGDRGDYEQYF.

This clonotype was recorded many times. The CDR3 sequence is CASSLPTGETNEKLFF. In DNA form, the CDR3 reads TGCGCCAGCAGCTTACCTACAGGAGAAACTAATGAAAAACTGTTTTTT. The chain carries TRBV5-1 and TRBJ1-4, with a weak D call TRBD1 (5 bases). The germline V and J ends were trimmed by 2 bases and 1 base, with 12 bases remaining between them. Germline V gene lookup returns CDR1 SGHRS and CDR2 YFSETQ. This CDR3 has 16 amino acids.

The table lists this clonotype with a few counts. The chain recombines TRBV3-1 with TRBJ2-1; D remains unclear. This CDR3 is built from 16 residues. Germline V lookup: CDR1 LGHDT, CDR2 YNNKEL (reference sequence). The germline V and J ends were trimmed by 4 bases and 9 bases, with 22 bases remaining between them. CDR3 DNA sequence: TGTGCCAGCAGCCCGGCCTACGGGCCCACCTGGGGTGAGCAGTTCTTC. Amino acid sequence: CASSPAYGPTWGEQFF.

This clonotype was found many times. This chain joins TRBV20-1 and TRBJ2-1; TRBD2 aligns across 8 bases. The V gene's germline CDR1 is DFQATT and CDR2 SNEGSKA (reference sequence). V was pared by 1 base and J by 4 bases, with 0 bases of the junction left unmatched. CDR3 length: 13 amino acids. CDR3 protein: CSARVAGYNEQFF. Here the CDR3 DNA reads TGCAGTGCTAGAGTAGCGGGATACAATGAGCAGTTCTTC.